The next 14 T cell receptor beta chains were all read from a single sample in a study of low-dose radiotherapy and immunotherapy resistance in tumors. Time point noted: after trial treatment. Specified treatment: LDRT plus nivolumab, ipilimumab, low-dose cyclophosphamide and aspirin (RACIN trial). Priming of first-strand cDNA relied on TRAV- and TRBV-specific primers (covering alpha and beta chains). TCRs were put through 15 to 25 PCR cycles of amplification with Phusion. A constant-region primer and the V-primer adapter served as the primer pair. MiXCR, run by TCRdb on the reads, gives a single entry per CDR3 protein. The sample lists 80,000 or so distinct CDR3 sequences, around a sixth occurring once. The specimen comprised PBMCs, sampled after low-dose radiotherapy plus immunotherapy. These receptors originate from a male donor with prostate cancer.

This clonotype occurred many times. The chain employs TRBV3-1 and TRBJ2-1; TRBD2 aligns across 12 bases. The CDR3 runs to 16 residues. Germline CDR1 LGHDT, CDR2 YNNKEL (reference sequence). V was clipped by 4 bases and J by 6 bases; unmatched bases: 7. The CDR3 protein is CASSPRLAGGPNEQFF. Written as DNA, the CDR3 is TGTGCCAGCAGCCCTCGCCTAGCGGGAGGGCCCAATGAGCAGTTCTTC.

Of note for this clonotype: This sequence is one base from a far larger clone and is likely a read error. The V gene is TRBV6-2 or TRBV6-3, the J gene TRBJ2-1; TRBD2 is a possible D gene (5 bases). V was cut by 1 base and J by 5 bases, with 21 bases left in between. Germline V gene data show CDR1 as MNHEY and CDR2 as SVGEGT. CDR3 size: 18 residues. The CDR3 DNA follows: TGTGCCAGCAGTTACTGGGCCCGGAGGAGATCCCCCAACAATGAGCAGTTCTTC. Translated: CASSYWARRRSPNNEQFF.

This clonotype was counted at least ten times. V usage is TRBV6-2 or TRBV6-3 and J usage is TRBJ2-1; TRBD2 might be the D (6 bases). Trimming removed 5 bases at V and 3 bases at J, with 8 bases between. Germline values: CDR1 MNHEY, CDR2 SVGEGT. The CDR3 is 13 residues long. The DNA for the CDR3 is TGTGCCAGCAGTGGAGGGGTCTACAATGAGCAGTTCTTC. Translating it yields CASSGGVYNEQFF.

The CDR3 reads CASSLDRGREQYF. CDR3 coding DNA: TGTGCCAGCAGCTTGGATAGGGGGCGCGAGCAGTACTTC. The chain combines TRBV5-4 with TRBJ2-7; 7 nucleotides align to TRBD1. From germline, CDR1 is SGHNT and CDR2 YYREEE (reference sequence). With 0 bases clipped from V and 6 bases from J, the junction kept 3 bases outside the gene matches. There are 13 residues in the CDR3.

In the case of this clonotype: This likely came from a read error, as a far larger clone is one base away. V and J are TRBV13 and TRBJ1-3; D is possibly TRBD1 (6 bases). Germline CDR1 PRHDT, CDR2 FYEKMQ (reference sequence). CDR3 length: 17 residues. V lost 5 bases, J lost 0 bases, and 17 bases lay in between. CDR3 coding DNA: TGTGCCAGCAGCACCGCGTCGGGGGGCCCCTCTGGAAACACCATATATTTT. Protein product: CASSTASGGPSGNTIYF.

This clonotype was detected ten times or more. J is TRBJ1-1 and V is TRBV19; no reliable D call. The V end lost 6 bases, the J end lost 11 bases, and 22 bases lay between the germline ends. This CDR3 contains 14 residues. CDR1 LNHDA and CDR2 SQIVND come from the germline V gene (reference sequence). DNA for the CDR3: TGTGCCAGTAGCGACCCCGGGGATACCCTAGAGGCTTTCTTT. It yields the protein CASSDPGDTLEAFF.

This clonotype has at least ten counts. The chain employs TRBV7-2 and TRBJ2-5, with 10 bases lining up with TRBD1. J gave up 4 bases and V 5 bases, and 4 bases lay outside the gene matches. Germline V gene sequence: CDR1 SGHTA, CDR2 FQGNSA. There are 14 residues in the CDR3. In nucleotides, the CDR3 is TGTGCCAGCAGCACCCGGACAGGGGGAGAGACCCAGTACTTC. It translates to CASSTRTGGETQYF. Using reference TRBV7-2 and TRBJ2-5 for the parts outside the CDR3, the full variable domain is GAGVSQSPSNKVTEKGKDVELRCDPISGHTALYWYRQSLGQGLEFLIYFQGNSAPDKSGLPSDRFSAERTGGSVSTLTIQRTQQEDSAVYLCASSTRTGGETQYFGPGTRLLVL.

This clonotype was detected many times. The junction shows a germline mismatch at one end, possibly a read error. The rearrangement links TRBV20-1 to TRBJ2-1, with D possibly being TRBD2 (6 bases). Germline lookup yields CDR1 DFQATT and CDR2 SNEGSKA (reference sequence). CDR3 length: 14 residues. The CDR3: CSARGGNAYNEQFF. The CDR3 region has the DNA TGCAGTGCGAGAGGCGGGAATGCCTACAATGAGCAGTTCTTC.

A note on this clonotype: A much more abundant neighbour one base away suggests this may be a read error. This CDR3 is CASSPTEYSSPLHF. CDR3 bases: TGTGCCAGCAGTCCGACAGAATATAGTTCACCCCTCCACTTT. The gene calls are TRBV27 and TRBJ1-6; possibly TRBD1 for D (5 bases). The CDR3 consists of 14 residues. The germline V gene encodes CDR1 MNHEY and CDR2 SMNVEV (reference sequence).

This clonotype was detected ten times or more. The J gene is TRBJ2-5, the V gene TRBV20-1; tentative D call: TRBD2 (5 bases). CDR1 is DFQATT and CDR2 is SNEGSKA in the germline V gene (reference sequence). The CDR3 sequence is 11 residues long. CDR3 in amino acids: CSGLHQETQYF. Here the CDR3 DNA reads TGCAGCGGACTTCACCAAGAGACCCAGTACTTC.

V is TRBV7-3 and J is TRBJ2-1, with no clear D. V dropped 5 bases and J dropped 5 bases, with 10 bases sitting between them. The CDR3 has 13 residues. Germline V gene data show CDR1 as SGHTA and CDR2 as FQGTGA. The CDR3 sequence: CASSPTLNNEQFF. The DNA of the CDR3 is TGTGCCAGCAGCCCGACCTTGAACAATGAGCAGTTCTTC.

V gene TRBV11-2 combines with J gene TRBJ2-3; tentative D call: TRBD2 (5 bases). This CDR3 has 12 residues. From germline, CDR1 is SGHAT and CDR2 FQNNGV. V dropped 2 bases and J dropped 11 bases, with 11 bases sitting between them. The CDR3 loop is CASSLPSRGQYF. DNA of the CDR3: TGTGCCAGCAGCTTACCGTCCCGGGGGCAGTATTTT.

This clonotype was detected a few times. This chain links TRBV30 with TRBJ2-1; no clear D. The ends were cut back, 6 bases at V and 5 bases at J, with 14 bases in the middle. Per the germline V gene, CDR1 is GTSNPN and CDR2 is SVGIG (reference sequence). This CDR3 contains 13 residues. In DNA form, the CDR3 reads TGTGCCTGTAATAGCAGAAGGGACAATGAGCAGTTCTTC. This sequence encodes CACNSRRDNEQFF.

This clonotype was seen ten or more times. The chain couples TRBV20-1 to TRBJ1-1; unclear D gene. The CDR3 contains 13 residues. Germline CDR1 DFQATT, CDR2 SNEGSKA (reference sequence). V lost 0 bases and J 9 bases, leaving 14 bases between the germline ends. For the CDR3, the DNA is TGCAGTGCTAGAGACTCGGCAGACGTGAAAGCTTTCTTT. The encoded protein is CSARDSADVKAFF.